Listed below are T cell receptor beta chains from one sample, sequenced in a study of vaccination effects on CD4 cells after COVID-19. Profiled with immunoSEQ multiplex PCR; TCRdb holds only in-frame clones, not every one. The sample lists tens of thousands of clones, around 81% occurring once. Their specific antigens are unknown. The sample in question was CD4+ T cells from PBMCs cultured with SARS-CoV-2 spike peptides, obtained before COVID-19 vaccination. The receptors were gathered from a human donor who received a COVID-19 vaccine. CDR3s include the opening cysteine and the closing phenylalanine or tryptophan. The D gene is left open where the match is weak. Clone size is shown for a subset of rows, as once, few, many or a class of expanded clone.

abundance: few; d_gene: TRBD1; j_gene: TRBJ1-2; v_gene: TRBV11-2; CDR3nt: TGTGCCAGCAGCCCCGGGACAGGGTTCGGCTACACCTTC; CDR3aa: CASSPGTGFGYTF
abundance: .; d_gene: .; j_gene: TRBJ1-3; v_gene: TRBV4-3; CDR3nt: TGCGCCAGCAGCCAAGATACGGGAAACACCATATATTTT; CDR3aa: CASSQDTGNTIYF
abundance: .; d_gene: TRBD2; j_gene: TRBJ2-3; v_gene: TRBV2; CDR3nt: TGTGCCAGCATTGAGCGGGGGATTAGCACAGATACGCAGTATTTT; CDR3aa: CASIERGISTDTQYF
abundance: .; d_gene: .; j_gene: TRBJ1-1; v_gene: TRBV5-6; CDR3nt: TGTGCCAGCAGCCGTTGGCCTTTATATTCTGAAGCTTTCTTT; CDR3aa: CASSRWPLYSEAFF
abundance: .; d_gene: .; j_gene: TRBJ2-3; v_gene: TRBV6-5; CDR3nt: TGTGCCAGCAGGGGGTCTTCCACAGATACGCAGTATTTT; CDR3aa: CASRGSSTDTQYF
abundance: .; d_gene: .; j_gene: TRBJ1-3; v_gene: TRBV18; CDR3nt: TGTGCCAGCTCACCCGGGACACGCTCTGGAAACACCATATATTTT; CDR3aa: CASSPGTRSGNTIYF
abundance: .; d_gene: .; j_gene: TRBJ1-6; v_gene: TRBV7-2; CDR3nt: TGTGCCAGCAGCTTAGAACAAGGACAGCCCCCACCCCTCCACTTT; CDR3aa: CASSLEQGQPPPLHF
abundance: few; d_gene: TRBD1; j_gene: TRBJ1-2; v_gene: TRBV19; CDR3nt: TGTGCCAGTAGTATAGCCAGGGACAGGGTGACTGGCTACACCTTC; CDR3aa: CASSIARDRVTGYTF
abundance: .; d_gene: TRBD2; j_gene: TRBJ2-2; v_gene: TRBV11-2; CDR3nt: TGTGCCAGCAGCCGTCGCCCTGGGGCGGGGGGGAACACCGGGGAGCTGTTTTTT; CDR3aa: CASSRRPGAGGNTGELFF
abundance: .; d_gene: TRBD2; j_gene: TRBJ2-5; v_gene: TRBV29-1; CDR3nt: TGCAGCGTTGCCCCGGGACTAGCGGAAGAGACCCAGTACTTC; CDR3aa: CSVAPGLAEETQYF
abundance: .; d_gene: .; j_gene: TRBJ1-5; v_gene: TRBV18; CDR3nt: TGTGCCAGCTCACCGGTCCATAGCAATCAGCCCCAGCATTTT; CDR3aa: CASSPVHSNQPQHF
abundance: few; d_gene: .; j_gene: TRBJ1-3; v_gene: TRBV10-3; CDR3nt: TGTGCCATCGGACCCCTTGGCGGAAACACCATATATTTT; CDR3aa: CAIGPLGGNTIYF
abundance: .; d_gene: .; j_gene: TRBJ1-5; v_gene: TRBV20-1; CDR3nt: TGCAGTGCTAGAGCAGATTCGCAGCATTTT; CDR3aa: CSARADSQHF
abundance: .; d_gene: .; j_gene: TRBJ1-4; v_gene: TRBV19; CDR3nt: TGTGCCAGTAGTAGAGAAACTCAAAAACTGTTTTTT; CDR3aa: CASSRETQKLFF
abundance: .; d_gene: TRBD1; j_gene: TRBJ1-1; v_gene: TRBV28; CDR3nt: TGTGCCAGCAGTCTAAGGACAGGGTCTCTCAAGCGGAACACTGAAGCTTTCTTT; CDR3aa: CASSLRTGSLKRNTEAFF
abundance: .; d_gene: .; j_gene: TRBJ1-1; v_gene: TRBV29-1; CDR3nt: TGCAGCGTGCTATACGGACGGTTCACTGAAGCTTTCTTT; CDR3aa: CSVLYGRFTEAFF
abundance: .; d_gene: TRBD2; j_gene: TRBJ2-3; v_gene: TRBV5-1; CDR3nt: TGCGCCAGCAGCTTTCTAGCGGGGAGGGCAGATACGCAGTATTTT; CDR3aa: CASSFLAGRADTQYF
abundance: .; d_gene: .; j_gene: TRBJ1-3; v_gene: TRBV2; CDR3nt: TGTGCCAGCAGTGCAACCCCTAGATCTGGAAACACCATATATTTT; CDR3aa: CASSATPRSGNTIYF
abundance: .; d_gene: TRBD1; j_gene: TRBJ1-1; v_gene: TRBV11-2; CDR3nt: TGTGCCAGCAGCCCTCAAACAGGGGGAAGTCTCTTCTTT; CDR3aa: CASSPQTGGSLFF
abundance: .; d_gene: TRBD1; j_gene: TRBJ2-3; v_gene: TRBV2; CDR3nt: TGTGCCAGCAGTGGGGGGCTCCGGGACAGGGGAGCAGATACGCAGTATTTT; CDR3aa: CASSGGLRDRGADTQYF
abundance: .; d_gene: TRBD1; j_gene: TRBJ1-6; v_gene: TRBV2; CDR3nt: TGTGCCAGCAGTCGGGACAGCCCCTATAATTCACCCCTCCACTTT; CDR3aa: CASSRDSPYNSPLHF
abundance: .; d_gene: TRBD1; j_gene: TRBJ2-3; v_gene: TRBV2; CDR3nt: TGTGCCAGCAGAGGACAGGGGGATACGCAGTATTTT; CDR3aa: CASRGQGDTQYF
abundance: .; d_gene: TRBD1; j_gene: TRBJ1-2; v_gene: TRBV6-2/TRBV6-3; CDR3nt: TGTGCCAGCAGTACAGGACAGGGGGAGAACTATGGCTACACCTTC; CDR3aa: CASSTGQGENYGYTF
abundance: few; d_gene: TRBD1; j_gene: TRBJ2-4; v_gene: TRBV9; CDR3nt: TGTGCCAGCAGCGCAACAGGGGGCGCGGGGAGCGGCATTCAGTACTTC; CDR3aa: CASSATGGAGSGIQYF
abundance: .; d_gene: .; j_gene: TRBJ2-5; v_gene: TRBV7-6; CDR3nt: TGTGCCAGCAGCTTAATTTCTGGCCCCCAGGAGACCCAGTACTTC; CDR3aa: CASSLISGPQETQYF
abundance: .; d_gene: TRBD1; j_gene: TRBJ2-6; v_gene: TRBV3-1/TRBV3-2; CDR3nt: TGTGCCAGCAGCCCAGAACCCGGGACAGCCTCTGGGGCCAACGTCCTGACTTTC; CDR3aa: CASSPEPGTASGANVLTF
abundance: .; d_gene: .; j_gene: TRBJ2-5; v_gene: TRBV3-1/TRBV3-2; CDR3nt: TGTGCCAGCAGCCAAGGTTCAGAGACCCAGTACTTC; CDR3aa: CASSQGSETQYF
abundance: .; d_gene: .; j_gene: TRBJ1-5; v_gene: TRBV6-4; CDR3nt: TGTGCCAGCTCTAGTGGCTTAAATCAGCCCCAGCATTTT; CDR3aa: CASSSGLNQPQHF
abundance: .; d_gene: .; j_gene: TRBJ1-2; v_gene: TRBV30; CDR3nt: TGTGCCTGGAGTTCCCGGCTACAGAGCTATGGCTACACCTTC; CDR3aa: CAWSSRLQSYGYTF
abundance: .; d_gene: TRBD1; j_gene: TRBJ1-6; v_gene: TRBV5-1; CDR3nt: TGCGCCAGCAGCGGAGACAGGGTTGGGGATTCACCCCTCCACTTT; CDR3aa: CASSGDRVGDSPLHF
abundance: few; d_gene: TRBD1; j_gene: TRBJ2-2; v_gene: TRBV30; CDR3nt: TGTGCCTGGATCCCTCCGGGACAGGGTTTTACCGGGGAGCTGTTTTTT; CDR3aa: CAWIPPGQGFTGELFF
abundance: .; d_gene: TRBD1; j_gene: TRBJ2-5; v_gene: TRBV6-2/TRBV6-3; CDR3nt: TGTGCCAGCAGTTACAGGTGGGACAGGGAGGAGACCCAGTACTTC; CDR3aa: CASSYRWDREETQYF
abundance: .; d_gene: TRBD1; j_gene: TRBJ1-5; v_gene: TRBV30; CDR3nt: TGTGCCTGGGCGACAGGGAGGTCTCAGCCCCAGCATTTT; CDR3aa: CAWATGRSQPQHF
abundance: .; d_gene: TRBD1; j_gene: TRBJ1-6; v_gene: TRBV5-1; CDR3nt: TGCGCCAGCAGCTTCGGACAGGGTGGGGATTCACCCCTCCACTTT; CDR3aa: CASSFGQGGDSPLHF
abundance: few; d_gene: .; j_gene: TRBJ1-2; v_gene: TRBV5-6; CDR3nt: TGTGCCAGCAGCCTCTGGGGGGTGGATGGCTACACCTTC; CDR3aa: CASSLWGVDGYTF
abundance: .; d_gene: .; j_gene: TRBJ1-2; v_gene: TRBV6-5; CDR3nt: TGTGCCAGCAGCCGTGACGGGTTTAGCTATGGCTACACCTTC; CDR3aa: CASSRDGFSYGYTF
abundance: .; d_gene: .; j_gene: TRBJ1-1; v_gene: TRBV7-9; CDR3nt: TGTGCCAGCAGCCGTTGGACTGAAGCTTTCTTT; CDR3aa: CASSRWTEAFF
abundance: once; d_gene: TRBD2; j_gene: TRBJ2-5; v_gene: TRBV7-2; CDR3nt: TGTGCCAGCAGCCCCGAGCGGGGCACGAACCAAGAGACCCAGTACTTC; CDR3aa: CASSPERGTNQETQYF
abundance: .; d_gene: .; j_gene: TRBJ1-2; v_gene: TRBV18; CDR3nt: TGTGCCAGCTCACCACCGGGGACAAGTAACTATGGCTACACCTTC; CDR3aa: CASSPPGTSNYGYTF
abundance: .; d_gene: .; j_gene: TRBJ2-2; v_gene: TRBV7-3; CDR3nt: TGTGCCAGCAGCTGGGTAGGGAACACCGGGGAGCTGTTTTTT; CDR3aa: CASSWVGNTGELFF
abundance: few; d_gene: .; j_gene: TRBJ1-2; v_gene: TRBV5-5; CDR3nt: TGTGCCAGCAGCTTTCCTGCAGGCTATGGCTACACCTTC; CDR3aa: CASSFPAGYGYTF
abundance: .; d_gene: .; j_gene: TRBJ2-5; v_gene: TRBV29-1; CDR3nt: TGCAGCGGCACGAAGGCCGCAGGGGCGGCGAAGACCCAGTACTTC; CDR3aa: CSGTKAAGAAKTQYF
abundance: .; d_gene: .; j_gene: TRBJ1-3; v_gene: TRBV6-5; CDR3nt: TGTGCCACGGTCCCCAGGGCCATTGGAAACACCATATATTTT; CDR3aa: CATVPRAIGNTIYF
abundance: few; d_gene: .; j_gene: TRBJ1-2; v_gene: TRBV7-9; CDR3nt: TGTGCCAGCAGCTTTTCCTTGGGAGCTGTCTATGGCTACACCTTC; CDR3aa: CASSFSLGAVYGYTF
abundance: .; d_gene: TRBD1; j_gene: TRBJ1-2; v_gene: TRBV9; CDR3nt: TGTGCCAGCAGCCCCACAGGGGTTGACTATGGCTACACCTTC; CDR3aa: CASSPTGVDYGYTF
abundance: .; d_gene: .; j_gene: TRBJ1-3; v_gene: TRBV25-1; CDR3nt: TGTGCCAGCAGTGAATTTGGGGGGGTAGAGGGAAACACCATATATTTT; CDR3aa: CASSEFGGVEGNTIYF
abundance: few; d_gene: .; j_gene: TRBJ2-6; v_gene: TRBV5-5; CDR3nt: TGTGCCAGCAGCTTGGAAGGCTCTGGGGCCAACGTCCTGACTTTC; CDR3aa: CASSLEGSGANVLTF
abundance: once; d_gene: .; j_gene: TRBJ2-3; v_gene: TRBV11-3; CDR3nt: TGTGCCAGCAGCAGAGGACAGCTCGGGACAGATACGCAGTATTTT; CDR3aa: CASSRGQLGTDTQYF
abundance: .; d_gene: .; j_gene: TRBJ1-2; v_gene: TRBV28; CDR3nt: TGTGCCAGCACTCAGGGTAGGGCATACTATGGCTACACCTTC; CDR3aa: CASTQGRAYYGYTF
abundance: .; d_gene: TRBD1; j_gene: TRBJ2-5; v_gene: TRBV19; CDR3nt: TGTGCCAGTAGTTCCCGGGACAGGGGAGAGACCCAGTACTTC; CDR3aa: CASSSRDRGETQYF
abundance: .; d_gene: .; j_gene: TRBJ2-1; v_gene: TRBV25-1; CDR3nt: TGTGCCAGCAGTGGATCCTTTAAACAGTTCTTC; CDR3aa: CASSGSFKQFF
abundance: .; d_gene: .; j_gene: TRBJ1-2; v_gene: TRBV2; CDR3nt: TGTGCCAGCAACAGAGGGCCCTCCCAGGGGGGCTACACCTTC; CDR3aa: CASNRGPSQGGYTF
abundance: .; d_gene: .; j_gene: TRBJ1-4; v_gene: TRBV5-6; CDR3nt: TGTGCCAGCAGCTTGTTCAGGAATGAAAAACTGTTTTTT; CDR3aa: CASSLFRNEKLFF
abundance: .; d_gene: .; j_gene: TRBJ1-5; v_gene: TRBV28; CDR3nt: TGTGCCAGCAGTTTTACGGGGGCGCGACAGCCCCAGCATTTT; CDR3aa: CASSFTGARQPQHF
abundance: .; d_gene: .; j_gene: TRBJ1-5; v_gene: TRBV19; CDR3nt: TGTGCCAGTAGACCCAGTGGGGCCGGCCGCAATCAGCCCCAGCATTTT; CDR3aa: CASRPSGAGRNQPQHF
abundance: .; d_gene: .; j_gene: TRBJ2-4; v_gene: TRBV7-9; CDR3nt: TGTGCCAGCAGCCCTGCTGGGGTAGGCAAAAACATTCAGTACTTC; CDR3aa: CASSPAGVGKNIQYF
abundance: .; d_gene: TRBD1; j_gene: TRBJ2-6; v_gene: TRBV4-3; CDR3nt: TGCGCCAGCAGCCAACTTCCGGGACAGGGGGCCGGGGCCAACGTCCTGACTTTC; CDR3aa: CASSQLPGQGAGANVLTF